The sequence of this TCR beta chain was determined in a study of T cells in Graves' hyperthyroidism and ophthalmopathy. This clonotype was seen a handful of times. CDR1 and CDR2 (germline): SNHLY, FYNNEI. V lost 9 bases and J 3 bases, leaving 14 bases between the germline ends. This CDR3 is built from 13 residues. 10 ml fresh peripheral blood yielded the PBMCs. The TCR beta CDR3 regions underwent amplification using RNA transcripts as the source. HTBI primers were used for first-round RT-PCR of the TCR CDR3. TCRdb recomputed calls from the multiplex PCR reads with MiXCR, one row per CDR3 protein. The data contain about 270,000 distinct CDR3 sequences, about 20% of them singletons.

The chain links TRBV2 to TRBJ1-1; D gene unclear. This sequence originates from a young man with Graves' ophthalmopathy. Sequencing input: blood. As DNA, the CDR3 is TGTGCCAGTACCATTAAGTCAGACACTGAAGCTTTCTTT. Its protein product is CASTIKSDTEAFF.